One T cell receptor (beta chain) is described in this entry. Sequencing was performed with immunoSEQ multiplex PCR; in TCRdb, only in-frame clones are kept and a portion is missing. The top ten hold less than 0.55% of the sample, which has roughly 1,500,000 clones, around 98% seen once. The CDR3 contains 15 residues. The junction had 11 bases not matched to a gene; V was cut back by 3 bases and J by 6 bases. Germline V gene lookup returns CDR1 SGHNT and CDR2 YYREEE (reference sequence). The sample comes from a study of shared clonotypes between healthy human individuals. The sequencing sample was made of naive CD4+ T cells sorted from blood. Subset indicated: CD45RA+ positively selected. This receptor was taken from a man aged 25 to 40 in good health. The genes are TRBV5-4 and TRBJ1-2, with 7 bases that match TRBD1. Here the CDR3 reads CASSSVLPGTDGYTF. CDR3 nucleotides: TGTGCCAGCAGCTCCGTACTTCCTGGGACAGATGGCTACACCTTC.